The 2 T cell receptor beta chains listed next were all sequenced from one sample in a study of shared T cell receptors in the human thymus. Generated by immunoSEQ multiplex PCR, the TCRdb table keeps only in-frame clones and is missing some. The sample includes approximately 760,000 clones, 80% to 90% of them seen just once. This same sample was also part of a study on human thymus T cells.

Sequencing input: thymocytes. The receptors were gathered from a girl under three years old with a congenital heart defect.

The chain couples TRBV2 to TRBJ2-1, with a tentative D call TRBD2 (6 bases). The V gene's germline CDR1 is SNHLY and CDR2 FYNNEI. The CDR3 runs to 14 residues. Trimming cost V 5 bases and J 10 bases, with 18 bases left between them. The chain's CDR3 is CASSYSSSGGEQFF. In nucleotides, the CDR3 is TGTGCCAGCAGTTATTCCTCGAGTGGGGGGGAGCAGTTCTTC.

On this clone: Lacking the conserved final phenylalanine or tryptophan, this CDR3 likely reflects a read error. The V and J genes are TRBV15 and TRBJ1-2; 7 bases are a match to TRBD1. The V gene end was trimmed by 5 bases and the J gene end by 6 bases; junction bases not matched to a gene: 6. In germline, CDR1 is LNHNV, CDR2 YYDKDF (reference sequence). The CDR3 totals 13 residues. The CDR3 DNA follows: TGTGCCACCAGCCCAGACAGGGCACATGGCTACACCCTC. Protein product: CATSPDRAHGYTL.